The 21 T cell receptor beta chains below all came from one sample that was sequenced in a study of T cells expressing NK-cell markers. TCRdb reprocessed the 5' RACE reads and reports one entry per CDR3 protein, with no DNA. The table lists about 460,000 distinct CDR3 sequences. The source material was blood T cells: a sorted CD56 or NKG2C T cell subset, CD4+ or CD8+ T cells, or bulk PBMC T cells (not recorded which). Receptor source: a woman aged 45-59 years in good health.

The V and J genes are TRBV7-9 and TRBJ2-3; TCRdb names TRBD2, which stays unverified in the absence of DNA. Germline lookup yields CDR1 SEHNR and CDR2 FQNEAQ (reference sequence). The CDR3 length is 14 residues. The CDR3 loop reads CASSLLAGRSTQYF.

This chain links TRBV3-1 with TRBJ2-1; TCRdb names TRBD2, which stays unverified in the absence of DNA. CDR1 and CDR2 from the germline V gene are LGHDT and YNNKEL (reference sequence). This CDR3 has 16 amino acids. The CDR3 here is CASSPYRTPSYNEQFF.

The chain employs TRBV7-3 and TRBJ2-3; TCRdb's D call, TRBD2, is unchecked because there is no DNA. CDR1 is SGHTA, CDR2 FQGTGA, per germline. The CDR3 has 15 amino acids. The CDR3 sequence: CASSPRGLALDTQYF.

The rearrangement joins TRBV20-1 to TRBJ2-5; the D gene TCRdb calls, TRBD1, cannot be checked with no DNA. The CDR3 spans 12 residues. Germline CDR1 DFQATT, CDR2 SNEGSKA (reference sequence). This CDR3 is CSAPGWGETQYF.

This chain joins TRBV7-6 and TRBJ2-1. CDR1 and CDR2 (germline): SGHVS, FNYEAQ. The CDR3 consists of 13 residues. The CDR3 is CASSLSQRGEQFF.

V gene TRBV20-1 combines with J gene TRBJ2-1; TCRdb lists TRBD2, though no DNA is available to test this call. The CDR3 has 13 residues. Germline-derived CDR1 and CDR2 are DFQATT and SNEGSKA (reference sequence). CDR3 protein: CSAPGTSSNEQFF.

V usage is TRBV5-1 and J usage is TRBJ2-1; TCRdb outputs TRBD1, but without DNA this stays unchecked. Germline V CDR1 and CDR2: SGHRS, YFSETQ. The CDR3 sequence is 16 residues long. This chain's CDR3 is CASSLTGGGSYNEQFF.

V and J are TRBV10-3 and TRBJ2-2; there is no DNA to check the TCRdb D call of TRBD2. Germline V gene sequence: CDR1 ENHRY, CDR2 SYGVKD. The CDR3 contains 16 residues. The CDR3 is CAISVTGVTNTGELFF.

The rearrangement joins TRBV5-6 to TRBJ2-4; TCRdb proposes TRBD2, but this gene call is untestable without DNA. The CDR3 is 15 residues long. Germline V lookup: CDR1 SGHDT, CDR2 YYEEEE. CDR3 region: CASSPPTSGRNIQYF. The full variable domain, completed using reference TRBV5-6 and TRBJ2-4, is DAGVTQSPTHLIKTRGQQVTLRCSPKSGHDTVSWYQQALGQGPQFIFQYYEEEERQRGNFPDRFSGHQFPNYSSELNVNALLLGDSALYLCASSPPTSGRNIQYFGAGTRLSVL.

The V call is TRBV12-3 or TRBV12-4, the J call TRBJ1-4; the TCRdb D gene call, TRBD1, has no DNA to confirm it. The length of the CDR3 is 14 residues. This CDR3 reads CASRSLRVGEKLFF.

The rearrangement links TRBV18 to TRBJ2-1; with no DNA, the TCRdb D assignment of TRBD2 cannot be verified. The germline V gene has CDR1 KGHSH and CDR2 LQKENI. The CDR3 contains 16 residues. This chain's CDR3 is CASSPLPTSGHNEQFF.

The chain couples TRBV11-2 to TRBJ2-1; TCRdb's assignment of TRBD2 cannot be checked, as there is no DNA. This CDR3 region has 13 residues. Germline CDR1 and CDR2: SGHAT and FQNNGV. CDR3 protein: CASSLDGSESQFF. Complete variable domain (other parts from reference TRBV11-2 and TRBJ2-1): EAGVAQSPRYKIIEKRQSVAFWCNPISGHATLYWYQQILGQGPKLLIQFQNNGVVDDSQLPKDRFSAERLKGVDSTLKIQPAKLEDSAVYLCASSLDGSESQFFGPGTRLTVL.

The rearrangement joins TRBV6-4 to TRBJ2-2; without DNA, the TCRdb call of TRBD1 cannot be checked. The CDR3 sequence is 15 residues long. The V gene's germline CDR1 is MRHNA and CDR2 SNTAGT. The CDR3 spells CASSPGISGTGELFF.

The chain links TRBV12-3 or TRBV12-4 to TRBJ2-7; TCRdb outputs TRBD2, but without DNA this stays unchecked. This CDR3 spans 14 amino acids. CDR3 loop: CASRTGTRGYEQYF.

This sequence joins TRBV2 and TRBJ2-1; TCRdb designates TRBD1, a call that cannot be tested without DNA. Germline V CDR1 and CDR2: SNHLY, FYNNEI. The CDR3 length is 13 residues. The CDR3 protein is CASSADGGNEQFF.

This chain connects TRBV19 to TRBJ1-2. Germline V gene sequence: CDR1 LNHDA, CDR2 SQIVND (reference sequence). The CDR3 extends over 13 amino acids. CDR3 residues: CASSILASYGYTF.

The CDR3 reads CASSPALGVSNQPQHF. This chain uses TRBV12-3 or TRBV12-4 with TRBJ1-5. This CDR3 has 16 amino acids.

V gene TRBV19 combines with J gene TRBJ2-1; TCRdb selects TRBD1, and the lack of DNA leaves this call unchecked. This CDR3 contains 16 residues. Germline CDR1 reads LNHDA; CDR2 reads SQIVND (reference sequence). This CDR3 is CASSTQGQHNDNEQFF.

The V and J genes are TRBV6-2 or TRBV6-3 and TRBJ2-3. The CDR3 is 18 residues long. The germline CDR1 and CDR2 sequences are MNHEY and SVGEGT. The CDR3 spells CASSYDNTRTLITDTQYF.

The CDR3 sequence: CSARDRRTGVNTIYF. V is TRBV20-1 and J is TRBJ1-3; without DNA, the TCRdb call of TRBD1 cannot be checked. The CDR3 loop spans 15 amino acids. CDR1 DFQATT and CDR2 SNEGSKA come from the germline V gene (reference sequence).

V is TRBV10-3 and J is TRBJ2-7; with no DNA, the TCRdb D assignment of TRBD2 cannot be verified. This CDR3 has 18 residues. The germline gives CDR1 ENHRY, CDR2 SYGVKD. The CDR3 spells CAISLSTSGRNPNYEQYF.